The source of this T cell receptor beta chain is a study of early stage breast cancer tumors. Overall study: Most invasive tumors, about 80% of the 16, were ER+/PR+/HER2-. The ER+/PR+/HER2- tumors included 7 or 8 ductal and a few lobular carcinomas.

Study-wide results and limits: Blood repertoires resembled normal breast more than tumor. Enriched TCRB sequences shared across patients were mostly commonly generated sequences.

This clone has just one count. What it binds is unknown. CDR3 length: 15 amino acids. Germline loops: CDR1 MGHRA, CDR2 YSYEKL. Trimming removed 6 bases from V and 6 bases from J, with 21 bases in between. Assay used: immunoSEQ multiplex PCR; TCRdb lists only in-frame clones, some missing. There are about 50,000 clones in the sample; 70% to 80% occur only once, and 3% to 3.5% lies in the top ten. This receptor was obtained from a person aged 30 to 40 with breast cancer. The sequenced sample consisted of blood. The chain combines TRBV4-1 with TRBJ2-7; the D gene is possibly TRBD2 (6 bases). The CDR3 here is CASRPVGAPGSEQYF. In nucleotides, the CDR3 is TGCGCCAGCAGACCCGTAGGGGCCCCCGGGAGCGAGCAGTACTTC.